The 31 T cell receptor beta chains reported below all come from one sample, sequenced in a study of shared clonotypes between healthy human individuals. Sequenced by immunoSEQ multiplex PCR; TCRdb stores in-frame clones only, minus some. The sample includes about 680,000 clones, roughly 73% of them seen just once. The sequenced sample was memory CD4+ T cells sorted from blood. Subset in this sample: CD45RA-negative fraction. The receptor source for this set is a woman in her twenties or thirties in good health.

The chain carries TRBV2 and TRBJ1-1; no clear D. The germline gives CDR1 SNHLY, CDR2 FYNNEI. The CDR3 loop spans 14 amino acids. Trimming shortened V by 3 bases and J by 3 bases, and 11 bases separated the two germline ends. CDR3 residues: CASSEGGWDTEAFF. The CDR3 nucleotides read TGTGCCAGCAGTGAGGGAGGTTGGGACACTGAAGCTTTCTTT.

The V gene is TRBV7-2, the J gene TRBJ1-2; 7 positions agree with TRBD1. Germline CDR1 reads SGHTA; CDR2 reads FQGNSA. CDR3 length equals 13 residues. Trimming cost V 3 bases and J 4 bases; bases outside gene matches: 2. Written as DNA, the CDR3 is TGTGCCAGCAGCTTCCCAGGGGGCTATGGCTACACCTTC. The encoded protein is CASSFPGGYGYTF. Complete variable domain (other parts from reference TRBV7-2 and TRBJ1-2): GAGVSQSPSNKVTEKGKDVELRCDPISGHTALYWYRQSLGQGLEFLIYFQGNSAPDKSGLPSDRFSAERTGGSVSTLTIQRTQQEDSAVYLCASSFPGGYGYTFGSGTRLTVV.

V is TRBV27 and J is TRBJ1-1, with 7 bases matching TRBD1. V lost 2 bases to trimming and J lost 3 bases; unmatched junction nucleotides: 12. Germline V gene data show CDR1 as MNHEY and CDR2 as SMNVEV (reference sequence). CDR3 length: 17 residues. The CDR3 sequence: CASSLPQGDDLDTEAFF. CDR3 nucleotide sequence: TGTGCCAGCAGTTTACCCCAGGGGGATGATTTAGACACTGAAGCTTTCTTT.

The chain links TRBV25-1 to TRBJ2-1; TRBD2 aligns across 12 bases. The length of the CDR3 is 17 residues. The V and J ends lost 3 bases and 4 bases, in that order; junction bases with no gene match: 7. Germline V lookup: CDR1 MGHDK, CDR2 SYGVNS. CDR3: CASSEQGGLAGYNEQFF. Here the CDR3 DNA reads TGTGCCAGCAGTGAGCAGGGGGGACTAGCGGGTTACAATGAGCAGTTCTTC.

The chain combines TRBV7-2 with TRBJ1-4; 10 positions match TRBD1. V lost 5 bases to trimming and J lost 8 bases; unmatched junction nucleotides: 8. The CDR3 has 15 amino acids. Germline V gene sequence: CDR1 SGHTA, CDR2 FQGNSA. The CDR3 DNA reads TGTGCCAGCAGCACCCAGACAGGGGGCCTCGAAAAACTGTTTTTT. Its translation: CASSTQTGGLEKLFF.

This clone was detected many times. The sample carries other DNA sequences with the same CDR3. This chain links TRBV7-9 with TRBJ1-1, with unresolved D. Trimming left V 5 bases short and J 1 base short, with 5 bases between. Germline CDR1 is SEHNR and CDR2 is FQNEAQ (reference sequence). The CDR3 totals 12 residues. The CDR3 protein is CASSRPNTEAFF. The CDR3 region has the DNA TGTGCCAGCAGCCGGCCGAACACTGAAGCTTTCTTT.

The chain employs TRBV23-1 and TRBJ1-6; a weak D match, TRBD1 (5 bases). TRBV23-1 is assigned to the ORF class and has an uncertain function. Trimming stripped 0 bases from V and 5 bases from J, with 11 bases between. CDR3 length equals 16 residues. CDR3 region: CASSQSGGEDNSPLHF. The CDR3, as DNA: TGCGCCAGCAGTCAATCGGGGGGGGAGGATAATTCACCCCTCCACTTT.

This clone was recorded a few times. Other DNA sequences in this sample translate to the same CDR3. The chain carries TRBV7-9 and TRBJ2-7, with D uncertain. The length of the CDR3 is 11 residues. V was cut by 4 bases and J by 4 bases, with 5 bases left in between. Germline CDR1 is SEHNR and CDR2 is FQNEAQ (reference sequence). CDR3 sequence reads: CASSSNYEQYF. The CDR3 DNA sequence: TGTGCCAGCAGCTCGAATTACGAGCAGTACTTC.

The V gene is TRBV27, the J gene TRBJ1-4; TRBD1 aligns across 7 bases. The CDR3 spans 15 residues. CDR1 is MNHEY and CDR2 is SMNVEV in the germline V gene (reference sequence). Germline trimming cut 5 bases from V and 5 bases from J; bases unmatched to any gene: 8. CDR3 in DNA: TGTGCCAGCAGTCCTCAGGGGGAGAGGAATGAAAAACTGTTTTTT. It codes for CASSPQGERNEKLFF. Full variable domain (rest looked up from reference TRBV27 and TRBJ1-4): EAQVTQNPRYLITVTGKKLTVTCSQNMNHEYMSWYRQDPGLGLRQIYYSMNVEVTDKGDVPEGYKVSRKEKRNFPLILESPSPNQTSLYFCASSPQGERNEKLFFGSGTQLSVL.

V is TRBV5-1 and J is TRBJ1-2; D may be TRBD1 (5 bases). Trimming took 0 bases from V and 4 from J, leaving 16 bases between them. There are 16 residues in the CDR3. Germline-derived CDR1 and CDR2 are SGHRS and YFSETQ. The CDR3 loop reads CASSLAWAGRAYGYTF. In DNA, the CDR3 is TGCGCCAGCAGCTTGGCCTGGGCAGGGAGGGCCTATGGCTACACCTTC.

The chain recombines TRBV7-2 with TRBJ2-7; 7 bases line up with TRBD2. CDR3 length: 16 amino acids. Germline CDR1 reads SGHTA; CDR2 reads FQGNSA. V shed 5 bases, J shed 0 bases, and the junction held 10 bases outside the gene matches. The CDR3 loop reads CASSTTRGGSSYEQYF. CDR3 DNA: TGTGCCAGCAGCACCACCCGTGGCGGGAGCTCCTACGAGCAGTACTTC. Drawing the rest from reference TRBV7-2 and TRBJ2-7, the complete variable domain is GAGVSQSPSNKVTEKGKDVELRCDPISGHTALYWYRQSLGQGLEFLIYFQGNSAPDKSGLPSDRFSAERTGGSVSTLTIQRTQQEDSAVYLCASSTTRGGSSYEQYFGPGTRLTVT.

The genes are TRBV28 and TRBJ2-5, with TRBD1 matching 9 bases. J was trimmed by 4 bases and V by 3 bases; bases with no gene match: 6. Germline V lookup: CDR1 MDHEN, CDR2 SYDVKM. The length of the CDR3 is 15 residues. In nucleotides, the CDR3 is TGTGCCAGCAGTTTGCCCGGGACAGGGCTAGAGACCCAGTACTTC. Its protein is CASSLPGTGLETQYF.

The chain joins TRBV4-1 to TRBJ1-5; D unclear. This CDR3 has 15 residues. The germline gives CDR1 MGHRA, CDR2 YSYEKL. Trimming pared 2 bases from V and 5 bases from J, leaving 13 bases between. The CDR3 reads CASSQSIQEHQPQHF. CDR3 in DNA: TGCGCCAGCAGCCAAAGTATCCAGGAGCATCAGCCCCAGCATTTT.

As for this clone: Other nucleotide sequences from this sample produce the same CDR3. This chain joins TRBV25-1 and TRBJ2-1; 10 bases match TRBD2. J gave up 7 bases and V 2 bases, and 8 bases lay outside the gene matches. CDR1 and CDR2 (germline): MGHDK, SYGVNS. This CDR3 region has 16 residues. The CDR3 spells CASSERSGRARNEQFF. The CDR3 coding sequence is TGTGCCAGCAGTGAAAGGAGCGGGAGGGCCCGGAATGAGCAGTTCTTC.

V usage is TRBV5-1 and J usage is TRBJ2-1; weak D call: TRBD1 (6 bases). From germline, CDR1 is SGHRS and CDR2 YFSETQ. Trimming removed 3 bases from V and 0 bases from J, with 10 bases in between. The CDR3 loop spans 15 amino acids. CDR3 sequence reads: CASSWDTNSYNEQFF. The CDR3 nucleotides read TGCGCCAGCAGCTGGGACACCAACTCCTACAATGAGCAGTTCTTC.

The chain links TRBV28 to TRBJ2-7, with D unclear. The length of the CDR3 is 15 residues. Trimming cost V 6 bases and J 2 bases, with 17 bases left between them. Germline CDR1 is MDHEN and CDR2 is SYDVKM. CDR3 region: CASSALGTVAYEQYF. CDR3 sequence (DNA): TGTGCCAGCAGCGCTTTGGGTACCGTCGCCTACGAGCAGTACTTC.

The chain has TRBV10-3 and TRBJ2-7, with 11 bases matching TRBD2. Trimming took 2 bases from V and 2 from J; bases not matched to a gene: 8. The germline V gene has CDR1 ENHRY and CDR2 SYGVKD. This CDR3 spans 17 amino acids. CDR3 sequence (DNA): TGTGCCATCAGTGAGGGGACTAGCGGAAAGAGGCCCTACGAGCAGTACTTC. As protein: CAISEGTSGKRPYEQYF.

The chain links TRBV7-8 to TRBJ2-7; D perhaps matches TRBD2 (6 bases). Trimming left V 5 bases short and J 5 bases short, with 13 bases between. Germline values: CDR1 SGHVS, CDR2 FQNEAQ. The CDR3 extends over 13 amino acids. CDR3: CASSRASEHEQYF. The DNA of the CDR3 is TGTGCCAGCAGCCGAGCTAGCGAGCACGAGCAGTACTTC.

V is TRBV6-1 and J is TRBJ2-7; D might be TRBD2 (6 bases). This CDR3 spans 13 amino acids. Germline CDR1 reads MNHNS; CDR2 reads SASEGT. V shed 6 bases and J shed 3 bases, with 12 bases lying between them. CDR3 sequence: CASRVEGIYEQYF. The DNA for the CDR3 is TGTGCCAGCAGAGTGGAGGGAATCTACGAGCAGTACTTC.

The chain joins TRBV7-2 to TRBJ2-7; a weak D match, TRBD2 (5 bases). CDR3 length: 16 amino acids. CDR1 is SGHTA and CDR2 is FQGNSA in the germline V gene. The germline V and J ends were trimmed by 5 bases and 0 bases, with 17 bases remaining between them. The CDR3 DNA reads as TGTGCCAGCAGCCACTCTGGCGGGCTGAGCTCCTACGAGCAGTACTTC. Its protein product is CASSHSGGLSSYEQYF.

The chain carries TRBV29-1 and TRBJ2-3, with 11 bases aligning to TRBD2. Germline CDR1 reads SQVTM; CDR2 reads ANQGSEA. Trimming removed 6 bases from V and 4 bases from J; junction bases left unmatched: 3. The CDR3 has 13 residues. The CDR3 region is CSVGLAVADTQYF. In DNA, the CDR3 is TGCAGCGTGGGACTAGCGGTTGCAGATACGCAGTATTTT.

V is TRBV27 and J is TRBJ2-2, with TRBD2 matching over 13 bases. Germline V gene lookup returns CDR1 MNHEY and CDR2 SMNVEV (reference sequence). This CDR3 is built from 19 residues. The V segment lost 6 bases and the J segment 2 bases; nucleotides outside the gene matches: 12. Here the CDR3 DNA reads TGTGCCAGCAGCTTCACCCCAGGACTAGCGGGAGACAACACCGGGGAGCTGTTTTTT. Protein product: CASSFTPGLAGDNTGELFF.

The chain carries TRBV7-9 and TRBJ2-7, with 8 nucleotides matching TRBD1. V was clipped by 5 bases and J by 0 bases; unmatched bases: 9. This CDR3 comprises 16 residues. In germline, CDR1 is SEHNR, CDR2 FQNEAQ (reference sequence). Here the CDR3 reads CASSPRTGRSSYEQYF. CDR3 nucleotides: TGTGCCAGCAGCCCGCGGACAGGGCGAAGCTCCTACGAGCAGTACTTC.

This clone has just a few counts. V is TRBV6-6 and J is TRBJ1-2; D is undetermined. V lost 4 bases and J 3 bases, leaving 6 bases between the germline ends. CDR1 MNHNY and CDR2 SVGAGI come from the germline V gene (reference sequence). The CDR3 loop spans 12 amino acids. The CDR3 DNA reads TGTGCCAGCAGTTCTACGGACTATGGCTACACCTTC. Translating gives CASSSTDYGYTF.

This chain connects TRBV2 to TRBJ2-1; 7 positions match TRBD2. After removal of 0 bases from V and 3 bases from J, the junction contained 2 bases not matched to a gene. The germline CDR1 and CDR2 sequences are SNHLY and FYNNEI. CDR3 length: 15 amino acids. CDR3 residues: CASSEAGGVYNEQFF. The CDR3, as DNA: TGTGCCAGCAGTGAAGCGGGAGGGGTCTACAATGAGCAGTTCTTC. The full variable domain, in which reference TRBV2 and TRBJ2-1 provide the parts outside the CDR3, is EPEVTQTPSHQVTQMGQEVILRCVPISNHLYFYWYRQILGQKVEFLVSFYNNEISEKSEIFDDQFSVERPDGSNFTLKIRSTKLEDSAMYFCASSEAGGVYNEQFFGPGTRLTVL.

This rearrangement joins TRBV6-1 to TRBJ1-1, with a weak D call TRBD1 (6 bases). Deletions cut 8 bases from V and 1 base from J, with 11 bases between. The CDR3 has 13 amino acids. Germline V CDR1 and CDR2: MNHNS, SASEGT. The CDR3 region has the DNA TGTGCCAGCTTCAGAGGGGGGAACACTGAAGCTTTCTTT. Translating gives CASFRGGNTEAFF.

The J gene is TRBJ2-7, the V gene TRBV28; 10 bases line up with TRBD1. J gave up 2 bases and V 10 bases, and 8 bases lay outside the gene matches. The CDR3 runs 14 residues. The germline gives CDR1 MDHEN, CDR2 SYDVKM. The CDR3 loop is CATSIGQGAYEQYF. The CDR3 coding sequence is TGTGCCACCTCGATCGGACAGGGGGCCTACGAGCAGTACTTC.

The chain has TRBV7-9 and TRBJ1-5; maybe TRBD1 (6 bases). Trimming left V 5 bases short and J 3 bases short, with 8 bases between. CDR3 size: 13 residues. Per germline, CDR1 SEHNR and CDR2 FQNEAQ (reference sequence). CDR3 residues: CASSRGANQPQHF. DNA of the CDR3: TGTGCCAGCAGCCGGGGGGCCAATCAGCCCCAGCATTTT.

The V and J genes are TRBV18 and TRBJ2-5; D gene uncertain. The length of the CDR3 is 16 residues. Germline loops: CDR1 KGHSH, CDR2 LQKENI. The germline V and J ends were trimmed by 1 base and 5 bases, with 17 bases remaining between them. The CDR3 nucleotides are TGTGCCAGCTCACCACGATCGGGCGACTTAGGGGAGACCCAGTACTTC. Translated, it gives CASSPRSGDLGETQYF.

This clone was seen once. CDR3 DNA: TGTGCCAGCAGGGTGGACGCCAGCGTTCCCTACGAGCAGTACTTC. Protein: CASRVDASVPYEQYF. The rearrangement uses TRBV6-1 and TRBJ2-7; D is uncertain. The germline V gene encodes CDR1 MNHNS and CDR2 SASEGT. The length of the CDR3 is 15 residues. Trimming took off 6 bases at V and 2 bases at J, with 17 bases between the two ends.

The chain recombines TRBV13 with TRBJ2-7, with a tentative D call TRBD1 (6 bases). The CDR3 is made up of 14 amino acids. V lost 5 bases to trimming and J lost 4 bases, with 15 bases between them. Germline V gene lookup returns CDR1 PRHDT and CDR2 FYEKMQ (reference sequence). The CDR3 nucleotides are TGTGCCAGCAGCCGGGCAGGGGAAGGGTACGAGCAGTACTTC. It codes for CASSRAGEGYEQYF.